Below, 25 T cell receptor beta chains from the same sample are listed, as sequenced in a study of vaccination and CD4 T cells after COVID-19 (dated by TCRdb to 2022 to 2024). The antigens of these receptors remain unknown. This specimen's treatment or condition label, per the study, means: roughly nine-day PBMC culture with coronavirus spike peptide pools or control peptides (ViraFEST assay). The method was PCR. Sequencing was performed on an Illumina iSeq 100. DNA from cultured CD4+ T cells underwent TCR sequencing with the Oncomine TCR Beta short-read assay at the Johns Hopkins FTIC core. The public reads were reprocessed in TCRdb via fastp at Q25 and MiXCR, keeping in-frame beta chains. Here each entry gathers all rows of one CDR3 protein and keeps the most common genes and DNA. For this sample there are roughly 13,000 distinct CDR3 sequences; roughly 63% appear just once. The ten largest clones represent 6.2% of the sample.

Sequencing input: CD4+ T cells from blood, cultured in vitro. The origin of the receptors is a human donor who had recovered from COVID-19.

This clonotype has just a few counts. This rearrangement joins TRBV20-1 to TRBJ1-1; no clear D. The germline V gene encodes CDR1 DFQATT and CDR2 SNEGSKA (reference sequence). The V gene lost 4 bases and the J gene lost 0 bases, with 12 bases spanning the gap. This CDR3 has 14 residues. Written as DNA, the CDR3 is TGCAGTGCTACAAACGGTGGGATGAACACTGAAGCTTTCTTT. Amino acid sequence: CSATNGGMNTEAFF.

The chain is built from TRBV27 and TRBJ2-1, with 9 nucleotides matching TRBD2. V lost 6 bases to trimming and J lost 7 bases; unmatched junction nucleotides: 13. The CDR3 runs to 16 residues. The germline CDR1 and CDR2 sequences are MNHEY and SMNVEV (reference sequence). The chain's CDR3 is CASRPSGTTPGNEQFF. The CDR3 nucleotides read TGTGCCAGCAGGCCTAGCGGGACAACTCCTGGGAATGAGCAGTTCTTC.

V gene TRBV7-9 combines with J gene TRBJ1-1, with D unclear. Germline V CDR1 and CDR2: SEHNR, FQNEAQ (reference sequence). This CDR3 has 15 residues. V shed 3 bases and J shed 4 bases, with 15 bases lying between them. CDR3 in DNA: TGTGCCAGCAGCTTTCAAGGGTTAGGTACCACTGAAGCTTTCTTT. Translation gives CASSFQGLGTTEAFF.

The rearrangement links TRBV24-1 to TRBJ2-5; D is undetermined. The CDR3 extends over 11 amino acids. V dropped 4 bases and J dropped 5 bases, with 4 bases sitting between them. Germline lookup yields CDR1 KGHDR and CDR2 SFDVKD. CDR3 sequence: CATSEGETQYF. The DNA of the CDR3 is TGTGCCACCAGTGAAGGGGAGACCCAGTACTTC.

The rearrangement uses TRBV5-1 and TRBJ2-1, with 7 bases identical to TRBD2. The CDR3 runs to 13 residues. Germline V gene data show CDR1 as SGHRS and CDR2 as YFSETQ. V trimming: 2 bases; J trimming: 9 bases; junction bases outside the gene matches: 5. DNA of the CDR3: TGCGCCAGCAGCTTACGGGAGGAACTTGAGCAGTTCTTC. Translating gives CASSLREELEQFF.

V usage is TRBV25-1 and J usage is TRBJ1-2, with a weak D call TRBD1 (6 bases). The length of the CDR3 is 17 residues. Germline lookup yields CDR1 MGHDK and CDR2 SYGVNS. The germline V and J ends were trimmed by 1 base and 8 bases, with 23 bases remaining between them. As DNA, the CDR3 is TGTGCCAGCAGTGAATGGGGGCAGGGAAGGGGCCTAGTGGGCTACACCTTC. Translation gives CASSEWGQGRGLVGYTF.

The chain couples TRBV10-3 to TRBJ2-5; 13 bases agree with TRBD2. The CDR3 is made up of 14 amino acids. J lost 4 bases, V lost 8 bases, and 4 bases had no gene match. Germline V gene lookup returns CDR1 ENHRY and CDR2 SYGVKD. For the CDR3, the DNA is TGTGCCATCGGACTAGCGGGAGCGGGAGAGACCCAGTACTTC. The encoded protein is CAIGLAGAGETQYF.

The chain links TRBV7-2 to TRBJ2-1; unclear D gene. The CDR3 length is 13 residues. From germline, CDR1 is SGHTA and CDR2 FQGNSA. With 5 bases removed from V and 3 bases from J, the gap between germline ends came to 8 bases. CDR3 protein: CASSLDHYNEQFF. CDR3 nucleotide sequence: TGTGCCAGCAGCCTGGACCACTACAATGAGCAGTTCTTC.

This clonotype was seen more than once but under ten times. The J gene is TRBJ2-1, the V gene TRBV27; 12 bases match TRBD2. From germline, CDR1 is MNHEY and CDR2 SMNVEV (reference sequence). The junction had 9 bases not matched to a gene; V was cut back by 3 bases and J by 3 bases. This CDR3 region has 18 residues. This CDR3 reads CASSFTYTSGRFYNEQFF. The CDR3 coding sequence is TGTGCCAGCAGTTTTACCTATACTAGCGGGAGGTTCTACAATGAGCAGTTCTTC.

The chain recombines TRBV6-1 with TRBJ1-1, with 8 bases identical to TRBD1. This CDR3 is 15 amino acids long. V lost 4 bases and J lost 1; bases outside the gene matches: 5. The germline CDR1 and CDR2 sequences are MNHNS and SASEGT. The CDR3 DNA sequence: TGTGCCAGCAGTGCCGACAGGGGCGGGAACACTGAAGCTTTCTTT. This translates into CASSADRGGNTEAFF.

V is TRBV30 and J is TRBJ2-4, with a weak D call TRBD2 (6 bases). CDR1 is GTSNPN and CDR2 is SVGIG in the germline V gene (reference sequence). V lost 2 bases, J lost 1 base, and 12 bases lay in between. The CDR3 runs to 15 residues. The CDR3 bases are TGTGCCTGGAGTCGGGGGTCCTCGGCCAAAAACATTCAGTACTTC. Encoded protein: CAWSRGSSAKNIQYF. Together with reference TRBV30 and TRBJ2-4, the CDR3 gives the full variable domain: SQTIHQWPATLVQPVGSPLSLECTVEGTSNPNLYWYRQAAGRGLQLLFYSVGIGQISSEVPQNLSASRPQDRQFILSSKKLLLSDSGFYLCAWSRGSSAKNIQYFGAGTRLSVL.

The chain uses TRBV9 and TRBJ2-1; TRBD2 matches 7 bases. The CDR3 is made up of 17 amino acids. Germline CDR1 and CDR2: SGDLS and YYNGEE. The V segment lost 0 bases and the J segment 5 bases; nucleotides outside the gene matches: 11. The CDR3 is CASSVAPFASGDNEQFF. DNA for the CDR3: TGTGCCAGCAGCGTAGCCCCCTTTGCCAGCGGGGACAATGAGCAGTTCTTC.

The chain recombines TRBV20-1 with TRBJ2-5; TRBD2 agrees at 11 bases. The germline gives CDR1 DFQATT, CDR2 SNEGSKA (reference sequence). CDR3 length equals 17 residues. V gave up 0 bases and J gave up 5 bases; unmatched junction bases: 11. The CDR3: CSARDIAGGWSRETQYF. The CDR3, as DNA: TGCAGTGCTAGAGATATAGCGGGAGGGTGGAGTAGGGAGACCCAGTACTTC.

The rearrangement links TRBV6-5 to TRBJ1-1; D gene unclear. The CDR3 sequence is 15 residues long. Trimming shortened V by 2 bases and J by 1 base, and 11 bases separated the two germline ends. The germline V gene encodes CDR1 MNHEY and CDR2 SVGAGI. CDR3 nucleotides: TGTGCCAGCAGTTACGAGGGAGCTGCGAACACTGAAGCTTTCTTT. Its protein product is CASSYEGAANTEAFF.

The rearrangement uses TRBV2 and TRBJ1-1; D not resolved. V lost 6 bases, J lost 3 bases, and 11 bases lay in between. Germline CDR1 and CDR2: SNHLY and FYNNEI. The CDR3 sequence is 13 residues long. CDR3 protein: CASRPNMDTEAFF. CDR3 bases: TGTGCCAGCAGACCCAACATGGACACTGAAGCTTTCTTT.

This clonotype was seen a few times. Written as DNA, the CDR3 is TGTGCCAGCAGGGGGGGTGGGATTAGTACGGATAGCACAGATACGCAGTATTTT. Translating gives CASRGGGISTDSTDTQYF. The chain recombines TRBV6-1 with TRBJ2-3; D is perhaps TRBD2 (6 bases). V was trimmed by 6 bases and J by 0 bases, leaving 22 bases between them. Germline V gene lookup returns CDR1 MNHNS and CDR2 SASEGT. The CDR3 totals 18 residues.

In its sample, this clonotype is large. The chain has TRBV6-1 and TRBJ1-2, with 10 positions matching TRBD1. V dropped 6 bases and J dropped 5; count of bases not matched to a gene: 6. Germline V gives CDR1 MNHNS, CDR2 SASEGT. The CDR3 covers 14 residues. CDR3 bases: TGTGCCAGCAGCGACAGGGGGCGAATATATGGCTACACCTTC. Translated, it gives CASSDRGRIYGYTF.

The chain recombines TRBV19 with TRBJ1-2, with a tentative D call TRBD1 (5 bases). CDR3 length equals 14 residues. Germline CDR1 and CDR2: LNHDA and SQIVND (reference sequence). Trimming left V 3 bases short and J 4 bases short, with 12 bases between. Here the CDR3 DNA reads TGTGCCAGTAGTATGGTCAGCCAGGGCTATGGCTACACCTTC. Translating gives CASSMVSQGYGYTF.

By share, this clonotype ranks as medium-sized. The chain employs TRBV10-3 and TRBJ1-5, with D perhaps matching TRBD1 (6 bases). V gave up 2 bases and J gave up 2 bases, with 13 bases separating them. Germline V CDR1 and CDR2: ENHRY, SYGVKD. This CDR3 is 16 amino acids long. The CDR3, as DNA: TGTGCCATCAGTGAGGTGCGGGGGGCTGGCAATCAGCCCCAGCATTTT. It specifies CAISEVRGAGNQPQHF.

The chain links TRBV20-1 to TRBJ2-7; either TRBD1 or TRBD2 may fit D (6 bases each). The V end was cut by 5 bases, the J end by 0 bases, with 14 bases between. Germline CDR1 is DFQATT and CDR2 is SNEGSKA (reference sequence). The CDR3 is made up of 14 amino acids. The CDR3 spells CSAPRGADSYEQYF. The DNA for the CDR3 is TGCAGTGCTCCGAGGGGGGCAGACTCCTACGAGCAGTACTTC.

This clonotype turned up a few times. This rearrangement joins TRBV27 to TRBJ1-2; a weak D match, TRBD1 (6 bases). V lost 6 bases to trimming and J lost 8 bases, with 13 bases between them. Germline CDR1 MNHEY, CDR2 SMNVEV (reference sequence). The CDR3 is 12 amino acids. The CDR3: CASRDRESGYTF. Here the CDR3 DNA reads TGTGCCAGCAGGGACAGAGAGTCGGGCTACACCTTC.

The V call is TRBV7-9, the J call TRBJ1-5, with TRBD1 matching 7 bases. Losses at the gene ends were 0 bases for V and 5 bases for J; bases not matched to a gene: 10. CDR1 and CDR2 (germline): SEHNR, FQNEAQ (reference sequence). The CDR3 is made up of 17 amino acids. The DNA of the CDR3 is TGTGCCAGCAGCTTAGCCCTTACAGGGGAGGACTATCAGCCCCAGCATTTT. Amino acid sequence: CASSLALTGEDYQPQHF.

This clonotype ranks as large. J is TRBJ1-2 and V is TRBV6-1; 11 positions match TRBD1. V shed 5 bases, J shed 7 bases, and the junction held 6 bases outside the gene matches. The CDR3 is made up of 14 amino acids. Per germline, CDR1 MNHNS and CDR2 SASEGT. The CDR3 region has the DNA TGTGCCAGCAGTCCTAGGACAGGGGGCCTTGGCTACACCTTC. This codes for CASSPRTGGLGYTF.

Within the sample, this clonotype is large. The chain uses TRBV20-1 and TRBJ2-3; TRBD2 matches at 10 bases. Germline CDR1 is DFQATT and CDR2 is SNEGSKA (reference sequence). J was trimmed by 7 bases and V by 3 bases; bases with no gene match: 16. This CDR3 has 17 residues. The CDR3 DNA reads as TGCAGTGCTAGGGGGCAGGTGGGACTAGCGATAGAATATACGCAGTATTTT. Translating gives CSARGQVGLAIEYTQYF.

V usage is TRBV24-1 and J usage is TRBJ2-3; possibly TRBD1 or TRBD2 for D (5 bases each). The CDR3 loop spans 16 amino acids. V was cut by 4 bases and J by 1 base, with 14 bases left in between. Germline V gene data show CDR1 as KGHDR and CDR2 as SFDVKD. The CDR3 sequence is CATSDRGPTGTDTQYF. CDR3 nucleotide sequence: TGTGCCACCAGTGACCGGGGACCGACGGGCACAGATACGCAGTATTTT.